This T cell receptor beta chain was sequenced in a study of PD-L1 blockade in urothelial cancer. Study as a whole: Atezolizumab (1,200 mg intravenously every 3 weeks) began at some point between 2014 and 2016 for patients. The study recovered a median of roughly 140,000 T cells per blood sample. Overall study findings and caveats: More expansion of tumor-associated blood clones, seen at 3 weeks, marked durable-benefit patients. Clonality of blood TCR below the median before treatment predicted better survival.

TCRdb keeps only in-frame clones here, not all; method: immunoSEQ multiplex PCR. The sample contains 53,000 or so clones, about 90% of which appear only once. V was trimmed by 1 base and J by 6 bases, leaving 7 bases between them. This CDR3 is 13 amino acids long. Germline V gene lookup returns CDR1 SGHTA and CDR2 FQGNSA. With respect to this clone: Its antigen remains unknown.

The sample here was PBMCs, taken around atezolizumab (anti-PD-L1) treatment. The TCR was taken from a man in his fifties or sixties with urothelial cancer. The chain employs TRBV7-2 and TRBJ1-5; D is uncertain. CDR3 protein: CASSLEPGQPQHF. The CDR3 DNA sequence: TGTGCCAGCAGCTTAGAACCGGGTCAGCCCCAGCATTTT.